The rows below give T cell receptor beta chains drawn from one sample of a study of T-cell memory formation after mild COVID-19. TCRdb reprocessed the 5' RACE reads via MiXCR and lists one record per CDR3 protein. Among 410,000 or so distinct CDR3 sequences listed, less than 25% were seen once. Sample: PBMCs or a T cell subset sorted from them (not recorded which). Every receptor here comes from an adult woman who had mild COVID-19 (a few samples of this study predate the infection). Cell type and time point are not known. Each CDR3 is given with its conserved first and last residue. D genes are given only for firm matches. Size is stated for part of the rows, as once, few or many counts, or as a class when the clone is expanded.

few	NA	TRBV24-1	TRBJ2-1	TGTGCCACCAGTGACAGTGTTACGGCGAAGCCGCAGTTCTTC	CATSDSVTAKPQFF
NA	NA	TRBV19	TRBJ2-4	TGTGCCAGTAGCCCCCAAAGGGAGAACATTCAGTACTTC	CASSPQRENIQYF
NA	NA	TRBV19	TRBJ1-1	TGTGCCAGTAGTTCCCGACCTGGGAACACTGAAGCTTTCTTT	CASSSRPGNTEAFF
few	NA	TRBV7-9	TRBJ2-1	TGTGCCAGCAGCTTAGTAACGGGGGACAATGAGCAGTTCTTC	CASSLVTGDNEQFF
few	NA	TRBV18	TRBJ1-1	TGTGCCAGCTCACTCACAGGAGATACCCCAGGGAACACTGAAGCTTTCTTT	CASSLTGDTPGNTEAFF
NA	NA	TRBV6-1	TRBJ2-1	TGTGCCAGCAGTGAACCCCGACTTCATAGCGGCAAGAACAATGAGCAGTTCTTC	CASSEPRLHSGKNNEQFF
once	TRBD1	TRBV11-2	TRBJ1-2	TGTGCCAGCAGCTCTGGGGGACAGGGACTTAGGGGCTACACCTTC	CASSSGGQGLRGYTF
few	NA	TRBV7-6	TRBJ2-3	TGTGCCAGCAGCCGAATGACAGATACGCAGTATTTT	CASSRMTDTQYF
NA	TRBD1	TRBV12-3/TRBV12-4	TRBJ1-5	TGTGCCAGCAGTCCCCGACAGGGGGGTCAGCCCCAGCATTTT	CASSPRQGGQPQHF
few	TRBD2	TRBV12-3/TRBV12-4	TRBJ2-1	TGTGCCAGCAGTCTAAGGACTAGCGGGTCCCACAATGAGCAGTTCTTC	CASSLRTSGSHNEQFF
NA	NA	TRBV20-1	TRBJ1-2	TGCAGTGCTCCCCCCCTAGACCAAGGCTACACCTTC	CSAPPLDQGYTF
NA	NA	TRBV5-4	TRBJ2-3	TGTGCCAGCAGCTTGGACCCCATAAGGGGGGGATCCACAGATACGCAGTATTTT	CASSLDPIRGGSTDTQYF
few	TRBD1	TRBV20-1	TRBJ2-7	TGCAGTGCTCACCGACAGGGAAGGACCTACGAGCAGTACTTC	CSAHRQGRTYEQYF
NA	TRBD2	TRBV7-9	TRBJ2-1	TGTGCCAGCAGCCCGGACTGGGGGGCTAGCGGGGACAATGAGCAGTTCTTC	CASSPDWGASGDNEQFF
NA	NA	TRBV5-1	TRBJ1-3	TGCGCCAGCAGCTCGGGGGACGCCACGGGAAACACCATATATTTT	CASSSGDATGNTIYF
NA	NA	TRBV7-2	TRBJ2-5	TGTGCCAGCAGCCCCCGGACATCCGGTGTGACCCAGTACTTC	CASSPRTSGVTQYF
NA	TRBD1	TRBV18	TRBJ2-5	TGTGCCAGCTCTGCCCGGACAGGCGTCCAAGAGACCCAGTACTTC	CASSARTGVQETQYF
few	TRBD1	TRBV11-2	TRBJ2-2	TGTGCCAGCAGCCCCGGCTCCGGGACAGGGGGCACCGGGGAGCTGTTTTTT	CASSPGSGTGGTGELFF
few	NA	TRBV29-1	TRBJ2-1	TGCAGCGTTGGTCAAGTTTCGGGGGGCCTCTACAATGAGCAGTTCTTC	CSVGQVSGGLYNEQFF
few	NA	TRBV2	TRBJ1-2	TGTGCCAGCAGGGATTCACCCGGGAGATGGACCTATGGCTACACCTTC	CASRDSPGRWTYGYTF
NA	TRBD2	TRBV12-3/TRBV12-4	TRBJ2-5	TGTGCCAGCAGTTTTTCGGCGGGGGGGCCGGAGACCCAGTACTTC	CASSFSAGGPETQYF
few	NA	TRBV24-1	TRBJ2-3	TGTGCCACCAGTGATTTGCAGCCTTATACTAGCACAGATACGCAGTATTTT	CATSDLQPYTSTDTQYF
many	TRBD2	TRBV7-3	TRBJ2-1	TGTGCCAGCAGCCCAGGGACTAGCGCTTACAATGAGCAGTTCTTC	CASSPGTSAYNEQFF
once	TRBD1	TRBV7-9	TRBJ1-6	TGTGCCAGCAGCCACAGGGGCAATAATTCACCCCTCCACTTT	CASSHRGNNSPLHF
few	NA	TRBV4-1	TRBJ1-2	TGCGCCAGCAGCCAATACGCAGGCAACTATGGCTACACCTTC	CASSQYAGNYGYTF